Below, 14 T cell receptor beta chains from the same sample are listed, as sequenced in a study of blood T cells in healthy people across ages. The use of a sample-barcoded 5' primer and a J-beta primer mix characterized a second PCR of about 7 to 12 cycles. TCRdb processed the 5' RACE reads anew with MiXCR; each CDR3 protein has one entry. The sample has about 810,000 distinct CDR3 sequences; around 34% are singletons. The specimen sequenced was blood. The receptors shown here come from a man in his late teens or twenties in good health.

This clonotype was seen more than once but under ten times. The J gene is TRBJ1-2, the V gene TRBV27; no clear D. The V end was cut by 8 bases, the J end by 3 bases, with 13 bases between. The CDR3 is 13 residues long. Germline V CDR1 and CDR2: MNHEY, SMNVEV (reference sequence). The CDR3 is CASGVRSDYGYTF. The CDR3 nucleotides read TGTGCCAGCGGCGTACGGTCGGACTATGGCTACACCTTC.

As concerns this clonotype: This sequence is one base from a far larger clone and is likely a read error. This chain links TRBV12-3 or TRBV12-4 with TRBJ2-1, with a possible D match to TRBD2 (6 bases). The CDR3 is made up of 11 amino acids. The CDR3 loop is CASSRGNGQFF. For the CDR3, the DNA is TGTGCCAGCAGTCGGGGGAATGGGCAGTTCTTC.

On this clonotype: This sequence may be a read error, since a much larger clone differs from it by one base. V usage is TRBV27 and J usage is TRBJ2-3; D gene unclear. Germline CDR1 reads MNHEY; CDR2 reads SMNVEV (reference sequence). The V end was cut by 6 bases, the J end by 2 bases, with 12 bases between. This CDR3 is 14 amino acids long. CDR3 bases: TGTGCCAGCAGGAGCAGTATTCTCACAGATACGCAGTATTTT. This gives the protein CASRSSILTDTQYF.

The CDR3 DNA sequence: TGCGCCAGCAGCTCTGGACTAGCGGGGGACTTCTACAATGAGCAGTTCTTC. Amino acids: CASSSGLAGDFYNEQFF. The V call is TRBV5-1, the J call TRBJ2-1; 13 bases match TRBD2. Germline assignment: CDR1 SGHRS and CDR2 YFSETQ. V shed 3 bases, J shed 3 bases, and the junction held 6 bases outside the gene matches. CDR3 length: 17 residues.

The chain combines TRBV7-9 with TRBJ2-5, with a possible D match to TRBD2 (5 bases). The CDR3 runs 16 residues. Trimming took 0 bases from V and 1 from J, leaving 12 bases between them. Germline V gene sequence: CDR1 SEHNR, CDR2 FQNEAQ (reference sequence). In DNA form, the CDR3 reads TGTGCCAGCAGCTTAGCAGAGTCTAGCTTCCAAGAGACCCAGTACTTC. Residues: CASSLAESSFQETQYF.

This chain uses TRBV6-6 with TRBJ1-5; no clear D. The germline V gene has CDR1 MNHNY and CDR2 SVGAGI (reference sequence). CDR3 length: 12 amino acids. With 2 bases removed from V and 7 bases from J, the gap between germline ends came to 6 bases. The CDR3 coding sequence is TGTGCCAGCAGTTACCCCAGGCAGCCCCAGCATTTT. Translated, it gives CASSYPRQPQHF.

The CDR3 loop reads CASSHTSGGRGGELFF. The CDR3 bases are TGTGCCAGCAGCCACACTAGCGGGGGTCGAGGCGGGGAGCTGTTTTTT. The rearrangement joins TRBV12-3 or TRBV12-4 to TRBJ2-2, with 11 bases identical to TRBD2. CDR3 size: 16 residues. V gave up 6 bases and J gave up 7 bases; unmatched junction bases: 10.

A note on this clonotype: At one end, the junction sequence differs from germline, possibly due to a read error. The V gene is TRBV6-5, the J gene TRBJ2-1; D is perhaps TRBD2 (6 bases). Germline V gives CDR1 MNHEY, CDR2 SVGAGI. The CDR3 has 15 amino acids. CDR3: CVSSYSGLSYNEQFF. The CDR3 DNA reads TGTGTCAGCAGTTACTCGGGACTGAGTTACAATGAGCAGTTCTTC.

The CDR3 here is CASSVRLAAGELFF. In DNA, the CDR3 is TGTGCCAGCAGTGTCCGACTAGCTGCCGGGGAGCTGTTTTTT. J is TRBJ2-2 and V is TRBV12-3 or TRBV12-4; 7 bases agree with TRBD2. Unmatched junction bases numbered 6, after V lost 5 bases and J lost 6 bases. The CDR3 length is 14 residues.

This clonotype has just a few counts. J is TRBJ2-1 and V is TRBV18, with D tentatively TRBD1 or TRBD2 (5 bases each). The V gene lost 5 bases and the J gene lost 6 bases, with 11 bases spanning the gap. The CDR3 runs 13 residues. Germline V gives CDR1 KGHSH, CDR2 LQKENI. This CDR3 reads CASSGTSGNEQFF. In DNA form, the CDR3 reads TGTGCCAGCTCAGGGACCTCAGGCAATGAGCAGTTCTTC.

This chain joins TRBV6-1 and TRBJ2-5; D remains unclear. Germline loops: CDR1 MNHNS, CDR2 SASEGT. CDR3 length: 15 residues. V lost 0 bases, J lost 1 base, and 9 bases lay in between. For the CDR3, the DNA is TGTGCCAGCAGTGAAGCCAAGGGTCCCCAAGAGACCCAGTACTTC. Its translation: CASSEAKGPQETQYF.

This clonotype was seen a handful of times. The DNA of the CDR3 is TGTGCCAGCAGCTCCCGGGGTGTTGATGAAAAACTGTTTTTT. Residues: CASSSRGVDEKLFF. This chain connects TRBV12-3 or TRBV12-4 to TRBJ1-4; D is ambiguous. The V end was cut by 6 bases, the J end by 6 bases, with 14 bases between. This CDR3 is built from 14 residues.

This sequence joins TRBV27 and TRBJ2-5; 10 nucleotides match TRBD2. V gave up 3 bases and J gave up 11 bases; unmatched junction bases: 12. The CDR3 runs to 15 residues. Germline CDR1 is MNHEY and CDR2 is SMNVEV (reference sequence). CDR3 DNA sequence: TGTGCCAGCAGTTTCGCTAGCGGGGGCTACAATGAGCAGTACTTC. Protein: CASSFASGGYNEQYF.

This clonotype was recorded at least ten times. The chain recombines TRBV9 with TRBJ2-1; D is undetermined. Trimming stripped 3 bases from V and 8 bases from J, with 12 bases between. CDR1 is SGDLS and CDR2 is YYNGEE in the germline V gene. The CDR3 covers 13 residues. CDR3 nucleotide sequence: TGTGCCAGCAGCGCGATGACGGCCCATGAGCAGTTCTTC. Its translation is CASSAMTAHEQFF.